Below, 22 T cell receptor beta chains from the same sample are listed, as sequenced in a study of OX40 agonist ivuxolimab in advanced cancers. Library prep was done by the immunoSEQ multiplex PCR assay. The clones in this table, taken by TCRdb from immuneACCESS, are in-frame only. Not every clone is retained; where verified, under half of the shortfall comes from an unresolved V gene, and the cause of the rest is unknown. This sample gives tens of thousands of clones in total; less than 90% of them show up just once. The ten largest clones take up around 25% of the sample. The sample in question was CD4+ or CD8+ T cells sorted from blood, obtained in a trial of the OX40 agonist ivuxolimab. Receptors originate from an adult with an advanced solid tumor such as melanoma, head and neck, liver or kidney cancer.

V usage is TRBV4-2 and J usage is TRBJ2-7; TRBD2 matches at 10 bases. Germline V gives CDR1 LGHNA, CDR2 YNFKEQ. This CDR3 comprises 14 residues. Trimming took 5 bases from V and 6 from J; bases not matched to a gene: 7. The CDR3 is CASSLGAGGGEQYF. CDR3 DNA sequence: TGTGCCAGCAGCTTGGGAGCGGGAGGGGGCGAGCAGTACTTC.

The V call is TRBV11-2, the J call TRBJ2-7, with TRBD2 matching 7 bases. The CDR3 runs to 15 residues. Looked up from germline, CDR1 is SGHAT and CDR2 is FQNNGV. The trim removed 4 bases at V and 3 bases at J, leaving 9 bases unmatched. CDR3 region: CASSWLAAIYYEQYF. The CDR3 DNA is TGTGCCAGCAGCTGGCTAGCGGCTATCTACTACGAGCAGTACTTC.

The chain links TRBV15 to TRBJ2-1; D gene ambiguous. Trimming removed 0 bases at V and 9 bases at J, with 24 bases between. The CDR3 consists of 18 residues. Germline V gene sequence: CDR1 LNHNV, CDR2 YYDKDF (reference sequence). The CDR3 loop reads CATSREVGNRPTNREQFF. The CDR3 nucleotides read TGTGCCACCAGCAGAGAAGTAGGAAACCGCCCAACTAACCGTGAGCAGTTCTTC.

The chain joins TRBV7-8 to TRBJ2-7; D is perhaps TRBD2 (6 bases). Deletions cut 5 bases from V and 2 bases from J, with 10 bases between. The CDR3 is 13 residues long. Germline lookup yields CDR1 SGHVS and CDR2 FQNEAQ. The chain's CDR3 is CASSPWGAYEQYF. DNA for the CDR3: TGTGCCAGCAGCCCCTGGGGGGCCTACGAGCAGTACTTC.

The V call is TRBV7-2, the J call TRBJ2-5; TRBD2 matches 8 bases. The germline gives CDR1 SGHTA, CDR2 FQGNSA. This CDR3 spans 14 amino acids. The V gene end was trimmed by 5 bases and the J gene end by 5 bases; junction bases not matched to a gene: 7. In nucleotides, the CDR3 is TGTGCCAGCAGCGCCCGGGGGGGCTTGGAGACCCAGTACTTC. Its translation is CASSARGGLETQYF.

The gene calls are TRBV29-1 and TRBJ2-5; 10 nucleotides line up with TRBD2. The CDR3 has 14 residues. CDR1 is SQVTM, CDR2 ANQGSEA, per germline. Trimming at V came to 7 bases and at J to 2 bases, leaving 7 bases not matched to a gene. The CDR3 loop is CSGNSGGRQETQYF. Here the CDR3 DNA reads TGCAGCGGTAATAGCGGGGGGCGTCAAGAGACCCAGTACTTC.

The chain uses TRBV7-2 and TRBJ2-1; 14 bases line up with TRBD2. CDR3 length equals 15 residues. Germline V gives CDR1 SGHTA, CDR2 FQGNSA. With 3 bases clipped from V and 10 bases from J, the junction kept 5 bases outside the gene matches. CDR3 coding DNA: TGTGCCAGCAGCTTGGGACTAGCGGGAGTACGAGAGCAGTTCTTC. Encoded protein: CASSLGLAGVREQFF.

CDR3 nucleotide sequence: TGTGCCAGCATACTCACTCGACAGGGACGAACCGGGGAGCTGTTTTTT. It encodes CASILTRQGRTGELFF. The chain recombines TRBV2 with TRBJ2-2; 7 bases map to TRBD1. This CDR3 contains 16 residues. V was pared by 7 bases and J by 5 bases, with 13 bases of the junction left unmatched. Germline loops: CDR1 SNHLY, CDR2 FYNNEI. The whole variable domain, filled in from reference TRBV2 and TRBJ2-2, reads EPEVTQTPSHQVTQMGQEVILRCVPISNHLYFYWYRQILGQKVEFLVSFYNNEISEKSEIFDDQFSVERPDGSNFTLKIRSTKLEDSAMYFCASILTRQGRTGELFFGEGSRLTVL.

The genes are TRBV7-6 and TRBJ2-7, with 9 bases aligning to TRBD2. CDR1 and CDR2 from the germline V gene are SGHVS and FNYEAQ. After removal of 5 bases from V and 4 bases from J, the junction contained 12 bases not matched to a gene. CDR3 length: 16 amino acids. CDR3 amino acids: CASSTTVAGGPYEQYF. For the CDR3, the DNA is TGTGCCAGCAGCACAACCGTCGCGGGGGGGCCGTACGAGCAGTACTTC.

The genes are TRBV2 and TRBJ2-3, with TRBD1 identical over 8 bases. V dropped 6 bases and J dropped 3; count of bases not matched to a gene: 8. The CDR3 has 15 residues. Per the germline V gene, CDR1 is SNHLY and CDR2 is FYNNEI. The CDR3 here is CASSPTGASTDTQYF. CDR3 in DNA: TGTGCCAGCAGCCCGACAGGGGCGAGTACAGATACGCAGTATTTT.

The chain employs TRBV19 and TRBJ2-1, with D possibly TRBD1 on 5 matching bases. This CDR3 contains 15 residues. CDR1 LNHDA and CDR2 SQIVND come from the germline V gene (reference sequence). Trimming took off 0 bases at V and 6 bases at J, with 12 bases between the two ends. CDR3 in amino acids: CASSIDGARFNEQFF. In nucleotides, the CDR3 is TGTGCCAGTAGTATAGATGGGGCTCGGTTCAATGAGCAGTTCTTC.

The chain recombines TRBV6-4 with TRBJ2-3; 11 bases are a match to TRBD2. In germline, CDR1 is MRHNA, CDR2 SNTAGT. The CDR3 is 15 residues long. The V segment lost 7 bases and the J segment 1 base; nucleotides outside the gene matches: 4. The CDR3 region has the DNA TGTGCCAGCACAAAGACTAGCGGGGGCACAGATACGCAGTATTTT. Protein product: CASTKTSGGTDTQYF.

The V call is TRBV6-6, the J call TRBJ1-2, with 7 bases that match TRBD1. After removal of 7 bases from V and 4 bases from J, the junction contained 6 bases not matched to a gene. Per germline, CDR1 MNHNY and CDR2 SVGAGI (reference sequence). The CDR3 is made up of 13 amino acids. The CDR3 protein is CASNPTGTYGYTF. The CDR3 DNA sequence: TGTGCCAGCAACCCGACAGGGACCTATGGCTACACCTTC.

The rearrangement uses TRBV5-1 and TRBJ2-1; perhaps D is TRBD1 or TRBD2 (5 bases each). Germline V gives CDR1 SGHRS, CDR2 YFSETQ. The length of the CDR3 is 13 residues. Trimming removed 4 bases from V and 7 bases from J, with 12 bases in between. As DNA, the CDR3 is TGCGCCAGCAGCATCGGGGCTCCGAATGAGCAGTTCTTC. The encoded protein is CASSIGAPNEQFF.

The chain carries TRBV18 and TRBJ1-3; 9 bases align to TRBD1. CDR3 size: 16 residues. V dropped 3 bases and J dropped 0; count of bases not matched to a gene: 3. Per the germline V gene, CDR1 is KGHSH and CDR2 is LQKENI. CDR3 nucleotides: TGTGCCAGCTCACCTACAGGGGGCAACTCTGGAAACACCATATATTTT. Translating gives CASSPTGGNSGNTIYF. Full variable domain (rest looked up from reference TRBV18 and TRBJ1-3): NAGVMQNPRHLVRRRGQEARLRCSPMKGHSHVYWYRQLPEEGLKFMVYLQKENIIDESGMPKERFSAEFPKEGPSILRIQQVVRGDSAAYFCASSPTGGNSGNTIYFGEGSWLTVV.

The rearrangement joins TRBV30 to TRBJ2-1, with 7 bases that match TRBD1. The CDR3 consists of 13 residues. Germline-derived CDR1 and CDR2 are GTSNPN and SVGIG (reference sequence). Trimming at V came to 4 bases and at J to 7 bases, leaving 7 bases not matched to a gene. DNA of the CDR3: TGTGCCTGGACAGGGGGAACCTTAAATGAGCAGTTCTTC. This codes for CAWTGGTLNEQFF.

The chain couples TRBV11-3 to TRBJ2-2, with D tentatively TRBD1 (6 bases). Germline V gene data show CDR1 as SGHNT and CDR2 as YENEEA. The CDR3 covers 13 residues. Trimming cost V 5 bases and J 4 bases, with 8 bases left between them. As DNA, the CDR3 is TGTGCCAGCAGCCCGGACAGCACCGGGGAGCTGTTTTTT. It encodes CASSPDSTGELFF.

This chain links TRBV19 with TRBJ1-4, with D maybe TRBD1 (6 bases). CDR1 is LNHDA and CDR2 is SQIVND in the germline V gene (reference sequence). The CDR3 has 14 residues. Trimming shortened V by 4 bases and J by 5 bases, and 11 bases separated the two germline ends. As DNA, the CDR3 is TGTGCCAGTAGTACCGGACAGCGGAATGAAAAACTGTTTTTT. It specifies CASSTGQRNEKLFF.

CDR3 protein: CASSLGLAGHQETQYF. The CDR3 DNA follows: TGTGCCAGCAGCTTGGGGCTAGCGGGCCACCAAGAGACCCAGTACTTC. The chain recombines TRBV5-4 with TRBJ2-5; 8 positions match TRBD2. The CDR3 has 16 residues. CDR1 and CDR2 (germline): SGHNT, YYREEE (reference sequence). V shed 0 bases and J 0 bases; nucleotides not matched to a gene: 4.

The table lists this clone with a few counts. V gene TRBV15 combines with J gene TRBJ2-7, with D tentatively TRBD1 or TRBD2 (5 bases each). V was cut by 1 base and J by 4 bases, with 14 bases left in between. The CDR3 sequence is 15 residues long. Germline V gives CDR1 LNHNV, CDR2 YYDKDF (reference sequence). DNA for the CDR3: TGTGCCACCAGCAGAGTAACCGGGGCCGAATACGAGCAGTACTTC. Translating it yields CATSRVTGAEYEQYF.

This chain joins TRBV19 and TRBJ1-5; D is uncertain. V was trimmed by 1 base and J by 7 bases, leaving 11 bases between them. The CDR3 contains 14 residues. Germline V gene lookup returns CDR1 LNHDA and CDR2 SQIVND (reference sequence). The CDR3 DNA sequence: TGTGCCAGTAGTATAGTGGGGATCGGACAGCCCCAGCATTTT. It codes for CASSIVGIGQPQHF.

The chain combines TRBV11-2 with TRBJ1-1, with D unclear. Germline lookup yields CDR1 SGHAT and CDR2 FQNNGV. This CDR3 comprises 13 residues. Trimming removed 3 bases at V and 0 bases at J, with 5 bases between. CDR3 region: CASSLAMNTEAFF. The CDR3 DNA reads as TGTGCCAGCAGCTTGGCAATGAACACTGAAGCTTTCTTT.